Reported below is one T cell receptor (beta chain). Its antigen is undetermined. Timing groups of about 4 and about 12 weeks for second doses were pooled. V lost 8 bases and J lost 4, with 14 bases in between. Germline assignment: CDR1 LNHDA and CDR2 SQIVND (reference sequence). The CDR3 consists of 13 residues. The data belong to a study of T cell responses to AZD1222 COVID-19 vaccine. Whole-study results and caveats: Close to half of all spike-specific TCRs reportedly target regions of the variants that are unmutated. Females outnumbered males among donors, who were mostly white British; clonal diversity was possibly underestimated. With two AZD1222 doses given, Spike-specific TCR breadth and depth both rose.

Produced via immunoSEQ multiplex PCR; TCRdb's table is partial and in-frame only. The sample includes 150,000 to 200,000 clones, about 90% seen only once; the top ten take around 1%. The gene calls are TRBV19 and TRBJ1-2; the D gene is possibly TRBD1 (5 bases). This specimen consisted of peripheral blood, obtained 28 days after the second AZD1222 dose. The TCR originated in an adult who received the AZD1222 COVID-19 vaccine. This chain's CDR3 is CASGAGEGYGYTF. CDR3 DNA sequence: TGTGCCAGTGGAGCGGGGGAGGGCTATGGCTACACCTTC.